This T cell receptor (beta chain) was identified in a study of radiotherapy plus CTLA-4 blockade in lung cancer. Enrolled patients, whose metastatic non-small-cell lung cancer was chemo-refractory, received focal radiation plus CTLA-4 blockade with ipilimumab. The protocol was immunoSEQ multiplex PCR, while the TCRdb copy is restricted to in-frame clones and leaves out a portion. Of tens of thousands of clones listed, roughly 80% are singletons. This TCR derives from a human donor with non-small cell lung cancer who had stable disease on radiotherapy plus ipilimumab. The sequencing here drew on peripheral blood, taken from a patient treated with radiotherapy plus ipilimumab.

The CDR3 here is CASSRTVNHGYTF. In nucleotides, the CDR3 is TGTGCCAGCAGCCGGACAGTAAACCATGGCTACACCTTC. This chain joins TRBV6-5 and TRBJ1-2, with D perhaps TRBD1 (6 bases). The CDR3 runs 13 residues. V was clipped by 6 bases and J by 6 bases, with 14 bases between them. Germline V gene data show CDR1 as MNHEY and CDR2 as SVGAGI.